The entry that follows covers one T cell receptor (beta chain) sequence. This sample stems from a study of blood T cell repertoires in COVID-19. Clones were read by immunoSEQ multiplex PCR, and TCRdb kept only the in-frame ones, dropping some. The table shows approximately 37,000 clones, with around 90% occurring only once. The V and J ends lost 2 bases and 1 base, in that order; junction bases with no gene match: 7. The CDR3 extends over 17 amino acids. Per the germline V gene, CDR1 is KGHSH and CDR2 is LQKENI. The chain links TRBV18 to TRBJ2-4, with 8 bases aligning to TRBD2. Sequencing was done on a sample of peripheral blood. This TCR came from a woman in her 70s with acute or convalescent COVID-19. The CDR3 nucleotides are TGTGCCAGCTCACCATCTGGCGGGGGGCCGGCCAAAAACATTCAGTACTTC. This sequence encodes CASSPSGGGPAKNIQYF.